A selection of T cell receptor beta chains follows, all from one sample in a study of cytomegalovirus exposure and HLA in healthy donors. The method was immunoSEQ multiplex PCR; TCRdb's version includes in-frame clones alone and lacks a portion of them. The sample comprises 200,000 to 250,000 clones, roughly 78% of which are singletons, and about 0.47% rests with the top ten. Sequenced sample: PBMCs. The receptor set was obtained from a boy under 18 in good health and CMV-seronegative. CDR3s include the opening cysteine and the closing phenylalanine or tryptophan. D genes are given only for firm matches. Expanded clones are given a class, and other clones once, few, many or no size at all.

TRBV10-1	.	TRBD1	TRBJ2-7	TGCGCCAGCAGTGGGAGTGGGACAGGGGTTGGGATCTACGAGCAGTACTTC	CASSGSGTGVGIYEQYF
TRBV7-9	.	.	TRBJ2-3	TGTGCCAGCACCCGCGCTACGCAGTATTTT	CASTRATQYF
TRBV5-4	.	.	TRBJ2-1	TGTGCCAGCAGCTTAGAGCGAGAGCAGTTCTTC	CASSLEREQFF
TRBV7-9	.	.	TRBJ1-1	TGTGCCAGCAGCCCCAGGGTCATGAACACTGAAGCTTTCTTT	CASSPRVMNTEAFF
TRBV15	.	TRBD2	TRBJ2-7	TGTGCCACCAGCAGAGACCGGGCGGGAGTAGTCCGGGGCTACGAGCAGTACTTC	CATSRDRAGVVRGYEQYF
TRBV7-2	.	.	TRBJ2-1	TGTGCCAGCAGTTACCAAGCGGAGTGGGTACCAAATGAGCAGTTCTTC	CASSYQAEWVPNEQFF
TRBV21-1	few	.	TRBJ2-7	TGTGCCAGCCGCAACCGAAACCCCCCCTGCAGGGACTTCTACGAGCAGTACTTC	CASRNRNPPCRDFYEQYF
TRBV6-5	.	TRBD2	TRBJ2-7	TGTGCCAGCAGCTTTAGCGGGAGTACTCACGAGCAGTACTTC	CASSFSGSTHEQYF
TRBV20-1	few	.	TRBJ1-3	TGCAGTGCACTTATTGGAAACACCATATATTTT	CSALIGNTIYF
TRBV11-2	.	.	TRBJ2-1	TGTGCCAGCAGCTCGGGACTGGGCGGGGCCCATTTCTATGAGCAGTTCTTC	CASSSGLGGAHFYEQFF
TRBV7-2	.	TRBD2	TRBJ2-7	TGTGCCAGCAGCTTAAAGATAGGACTAGCGGGAGGGAAGTACGAGCAGTACTTC	CASSLKIGLAGGKYEQYF
TRBV18	.	.	TRBJ2-7	TGTGCCAGCTCAGGGCCAGAAACCTACGAGCAGTACTTC	CASSGPETYEQYF
TRBV5-6	.	.	TRBJ2-3	TGTGCCAGCAGCTATCCAGGTCACACGGATACGCAGTATTTT	CASSYPGHTDTQYF
TRBV2	few	.	TRBJ1-1	TGTGCCAGCAGTAAAGGAACAGGGCTTACTGAAGCTTTCTTT	CASSKGTGLTEAFF
TRBV28	.	TRBD1	TRBJ2-7	TGTGCCAGCAGTATTGACAGGGTGGGGTACGAGCAGTACTTC	CASSIDRVGYEQYF
TRBV2	.	.	TRBJ1-5	TGTGCCAGCGTAAGGGACACTGGGGCTTTGCAGCCCCAGCATTTT	CASVRDTGALQPQHF
TRBV6-1	few	TRBD1	TRBJ2-1	TGTGCCAGCCAGGGAGACAGGGTCTATGAGCAGTTCTTC	CASQGDRVYEQFF
TRBV5-1	.	TRBD2	TRBJ2-1	TGCGCCAGCAGCCCACCTTCCCACTTGGGGAGGGTCAATGAGCAGTTCTTC	CASSPPSHLGRVNEQFF
TRBV4-1	few	.	TRBJ1-4	TGCGCCAGCACCGCCACCCTCCGGGCAACTAATGAAAAACTGTTTTTT	CASTATLRATNEKLFF
TRBV29-1	once	.	TRBJ1-1	TGCAGCGTTGAAGTCGCCAGGAGGACTGAAGCTTTCTTT	CSVEVARRTEAFF
TRBV4-1	.	.	TRBJ2-3	TGCGCCAGCAGCCAATTCCAAGGAGCAGATACGCAGTATTTT	CASSQFQGADTQYF
TRBV5-6	.	TRBD2	TRBJ2-5	TGTGCCAGCAGCTTGACTAGCGGGGGGGCAAAAGAGACCCAGTACTTC	CASSLTSGGAKETQYF
TRBV5-1	once	TRBD1	TRBJ1-2	TGCGCCAGCAGCCGGGACAGGGGAAACCCACATGGCTACACCTTC	CASSRDRGNPHGYTF
TRBV18	.	TRBD1	TRBJ1-3	TGTGCCAGCTCACCTGGACAGGGACCTGGAAACACCATATATTTT	CASSPGQGPGNTIYF
TRBV6-1	.	TRBD1	TRBJ2-1	TGTGCCAGCGGACAGGAGTACAATGAGCAGTTCTTC	CASGQEYNEQFF
TRBV9	.	TRBD2	TRBJ2-3	TGTGCCAGCAGCTCCAGGACTAGCGGGAGGGCCCTCCCAGATACGCAGTATTTT	CASSSRTSGRALPDTQYF
TRBV20-1	.	.	TRBJ2-1	TGCAGTGCGGTAGTAAATGAGCAGTTCTTC	CSAVVNEQFF
TRBV5-4	.	TRBD1	TRBJ2-3	TGTGCCAGCAGCTGGGACAGGGGCACAGATACGCAGTATTTT	CASSWDRGTDTQYF
TRBV20-1	few	.	TRBJ2-7	TGCAGTGCTATGAGGGTGGCCGAGCAGTACTTC	CSAMRVAEQYF
TRBV4-1	.	.	TRBJ1-1	TGCGCCAGCAGCCCCACGGGGGAGCCCTTGAACACTGAAGCTTTCTTT	CASSPTGEPLNTEAFF
TRBV6-1	.	TRBD1	TRBJ1-1	TGTGCCAGCACTCCGACAGGGGGCAACACTGAAGCTTTCTTT	CASTPTGGNTEAFF
TRBV9	.	.	TRBJ1-1	TGTGCCAGCAGCCGGGGAAGGGGGAGCACTGAAGCTTTCTTT	CASSRGRGSTEAFF
TRBV27	.	TRBD1	TRBJ2-7	TGTGCCAGCAGTTGGGACAGGGGGCATGGGAGGGTGGTCTACGAGCAGTACTTC	CASSWDRGHGRVVYEQYF
TRBV11-3	once	.	TRBJ1-6	TGTGCCAGCAGTCTCAGGGGTGGATCACCCCTCCACTTT	CASSLRGGSPLHF
TRBV28	.	.	TRBJ2-7	TGTGCCAGCAGCACGCCGGCGAGGACCTACGAGCAGTACTTC	CASSTPARTYEQYF